The sequence of this T cell receptor beta chain was determined in a study of shared clonotypes between healthy human individuals. The CDR3 is made up of 13 amino acids. The V gene's germline CDR1 is SGHTA and CDR2 FQGNSA. V lost 5 bases to trimming and J lost 5 bases, with 10 bases between them. Clones were sequenced by immunoSEQ multiplex PCR, and TCRdb holds only the in-frame ones, with some missing. Among under 1,900,000 clones listed, 97% to 99% were seen once. Turning to this clone: Its antigen is currently unknown.

Broader study findings: Owing to a small donor count, the genetic and exposure-history diversity represented was limited. Clonotypes shared by all four donors outscored non-shared clonotypes in generation probability. Of the naive CD4 clonotypes, roughly 5.5% were shared across a handful of donors.

The CD4+ fraction was divided into a CD45RA+ naive subset and a CD45RA-negative memory subset. The rearrangement joins TRBV7-2 to TRBJ1-5, with D unclear. Sequenced input: naive CD4+ T cells sorted from blood. Specified subset: CD45RA+ positively selected. The source is a man in his thirties or forties in good health. The CDR3 loop is CASSIGMDQPQHF. The CDR3 bases are TGTGCCAGCAGCATAGGAATGGATCAGCCCCAGCATTTT.